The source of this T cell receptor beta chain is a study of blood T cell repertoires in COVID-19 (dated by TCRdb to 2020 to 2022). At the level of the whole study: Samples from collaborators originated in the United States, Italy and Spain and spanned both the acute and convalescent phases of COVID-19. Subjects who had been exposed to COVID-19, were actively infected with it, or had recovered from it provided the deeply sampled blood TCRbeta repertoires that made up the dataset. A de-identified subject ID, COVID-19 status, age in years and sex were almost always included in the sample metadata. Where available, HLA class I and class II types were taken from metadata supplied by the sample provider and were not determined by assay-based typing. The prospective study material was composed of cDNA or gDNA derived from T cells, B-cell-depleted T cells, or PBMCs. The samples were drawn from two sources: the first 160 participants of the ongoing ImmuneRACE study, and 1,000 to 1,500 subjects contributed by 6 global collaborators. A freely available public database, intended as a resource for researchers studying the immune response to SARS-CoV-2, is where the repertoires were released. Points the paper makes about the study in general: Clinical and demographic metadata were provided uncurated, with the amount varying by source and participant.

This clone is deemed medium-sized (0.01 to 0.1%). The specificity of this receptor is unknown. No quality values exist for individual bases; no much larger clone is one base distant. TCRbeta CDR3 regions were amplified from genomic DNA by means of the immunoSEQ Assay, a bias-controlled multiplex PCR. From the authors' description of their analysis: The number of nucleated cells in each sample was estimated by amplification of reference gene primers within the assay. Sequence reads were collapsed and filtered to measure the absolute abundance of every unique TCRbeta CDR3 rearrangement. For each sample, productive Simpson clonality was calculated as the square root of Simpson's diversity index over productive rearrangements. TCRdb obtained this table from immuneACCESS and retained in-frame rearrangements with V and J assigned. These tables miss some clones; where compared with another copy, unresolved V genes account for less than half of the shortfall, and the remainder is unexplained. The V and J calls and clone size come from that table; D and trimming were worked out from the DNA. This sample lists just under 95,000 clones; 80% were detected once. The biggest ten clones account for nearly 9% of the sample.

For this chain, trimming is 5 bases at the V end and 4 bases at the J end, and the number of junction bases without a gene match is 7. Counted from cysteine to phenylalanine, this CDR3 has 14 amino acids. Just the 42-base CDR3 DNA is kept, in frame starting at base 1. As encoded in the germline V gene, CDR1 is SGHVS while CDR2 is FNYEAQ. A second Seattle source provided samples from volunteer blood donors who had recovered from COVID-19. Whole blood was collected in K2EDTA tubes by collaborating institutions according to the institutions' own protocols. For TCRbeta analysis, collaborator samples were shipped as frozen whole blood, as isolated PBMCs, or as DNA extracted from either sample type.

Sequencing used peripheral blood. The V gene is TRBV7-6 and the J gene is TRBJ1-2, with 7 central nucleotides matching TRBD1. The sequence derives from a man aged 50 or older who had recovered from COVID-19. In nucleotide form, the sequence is TGTGCCAGCAGCGTACAGGGGACCCTCTATGGCTACACCTTC. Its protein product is CASSVQGTLYGYTF.